Sequencing of this T cell receptor beta chain was carried out in a study of blood T cell repertoires in COVID-19. The V end lost 7 bases, the J end lost 7 bases, and 11 bases lay between the germline ends. This CDR3 region has 13 residues. Germline V gene data show CDR1 as MDHEN and CDR2 as SYDVKM. In the original analysis: By means of reference gene primer amplification, nucleated cell counts were estimated. The protocol was immunoSEQ multiplex PCR, while the TCRdb copy is restricted to in-frame clones and leaves out a portion. The V and J calls and clone size come from that table; D and trimming were worked out from the DNA. Of about 97,000 clones listed, about 89% are singletons.

The chain joins TRBV28 to TRBJ1-6; D gene uncertain. The TCR sequence derives from a human donor in a cohort sampled during active COVID-19. Sequences were obtained from peripheral blood. The CDR3 loop is CASTESGNSPLHF. The CDR3 DNA sequence: TGTGCCAGCACCGAATCGGGGAATTCACCCCTCCACTTT. The complete variable domain, with remaining parts taken from reference TRBV28 and TRBJ1-6, reads DVKVTQSSRYLVKRTGEKVFLECVQDMDHENMFWYRQDPGLGLRLIYFSYDVKMKEKGDIPEGYSVSREKKERFSLILESASTNQTSMYLCASTESGNSPLHFGNGTRLTVT.